This T cell receptor beta chain stems from a study of post-analysis software for immune sequencing data. Findings and caveats of the study: There was significantly lower normalized Chao1 diversity in multiple sclerosis patients than in controls. F measure showed strong co-clustering of same-batch samples. Roughly 5 TRBV segments (TRBV5-6, TRBV5-1 and TRBV20-1 among them) occurred more frequently in patients than in controls.

Tagging with unique molecular identifiers was a feature of the TCR beta cDNA libraries. TCRdb analysed the PCR reads with MiXCR anew, one entry per CDR3 protein. The sample consists of hundreds of thousands of distinct CDR3 sequences, around 40% of them appearing once. The CDR3 contains 16 residues. Germline V gene data show CDR1 as DFQATT and CDR2 as SNEGSKA (reference sequence). Trimming took 0 bases from V and 2 from J; bases not matched to a gene: 7. With regard to this clonotype: Its antigen is not known.

The chain couples TRBV20-1 to TRBJ2-3; 8 nucleotides match TRBD2. The sequence came from a girl under 18 with multiple sclerosis. The sequencing sample was made of blood. For the CDR3, the DNA is TGCAGTGCTAGAGATCAAGCGGGGGAGATCACAGATACGCAGTATTTT. Amino acid sequence: CSARDQAGEITDTQYF.